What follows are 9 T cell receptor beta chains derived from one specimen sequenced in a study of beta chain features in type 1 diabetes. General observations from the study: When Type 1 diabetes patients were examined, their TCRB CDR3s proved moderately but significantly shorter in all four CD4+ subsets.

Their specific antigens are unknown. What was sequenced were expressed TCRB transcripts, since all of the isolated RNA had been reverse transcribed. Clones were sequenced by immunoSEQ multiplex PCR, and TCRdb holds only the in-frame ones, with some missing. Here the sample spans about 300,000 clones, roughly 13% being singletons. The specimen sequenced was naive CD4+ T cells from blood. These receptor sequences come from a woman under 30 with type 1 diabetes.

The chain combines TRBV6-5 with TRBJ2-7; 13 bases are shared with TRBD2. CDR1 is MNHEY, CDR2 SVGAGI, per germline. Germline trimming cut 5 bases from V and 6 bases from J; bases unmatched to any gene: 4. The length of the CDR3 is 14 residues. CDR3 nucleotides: TGTGCCAGCAGTAGGACTAGCGGGAGAAGCGAGCAGTACGTC. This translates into CASSRTSGRSEQYV.

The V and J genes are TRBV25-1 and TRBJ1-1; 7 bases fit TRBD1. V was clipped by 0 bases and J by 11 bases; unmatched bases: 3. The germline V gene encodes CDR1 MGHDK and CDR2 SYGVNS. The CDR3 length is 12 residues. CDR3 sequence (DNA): TGTGCCAGCAGTGAATATACAGGGGTTGCTTTCTTT. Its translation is CASSEYTGVAFF.

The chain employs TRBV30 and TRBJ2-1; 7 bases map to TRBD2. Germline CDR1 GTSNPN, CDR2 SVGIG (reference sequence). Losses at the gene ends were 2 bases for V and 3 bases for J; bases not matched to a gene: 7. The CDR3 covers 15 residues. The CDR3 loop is CAWSPKGGYYNEQFF. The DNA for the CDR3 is TGTGCCTGGAGTCCAAAGGGAGGGTACTACAATGAGCAGTTCTTC.

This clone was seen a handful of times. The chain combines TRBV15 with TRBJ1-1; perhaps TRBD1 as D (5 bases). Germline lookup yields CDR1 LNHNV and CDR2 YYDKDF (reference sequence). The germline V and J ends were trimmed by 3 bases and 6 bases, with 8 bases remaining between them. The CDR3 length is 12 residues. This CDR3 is CATSSARAEAFF. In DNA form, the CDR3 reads TGTGCCACCAGCAGTGCCAGGGCTGAAGCTTTCTTT.

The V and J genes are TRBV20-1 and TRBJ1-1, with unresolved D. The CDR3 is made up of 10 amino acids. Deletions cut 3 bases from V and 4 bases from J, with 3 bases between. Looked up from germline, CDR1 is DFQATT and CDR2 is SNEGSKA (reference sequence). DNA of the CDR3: TGCAGTGCTAGGAGCACTGAAGCTTTCTTT. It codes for CSARSTEAFF.

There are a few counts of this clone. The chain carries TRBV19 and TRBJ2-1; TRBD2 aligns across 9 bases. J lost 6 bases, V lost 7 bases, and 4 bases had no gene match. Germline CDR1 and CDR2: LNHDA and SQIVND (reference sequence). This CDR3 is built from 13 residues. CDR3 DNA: TGTGCCAGTAATAAGGGACTAGCCAATGAGCAGTTCTTC. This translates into CASNKGLANEQFF.

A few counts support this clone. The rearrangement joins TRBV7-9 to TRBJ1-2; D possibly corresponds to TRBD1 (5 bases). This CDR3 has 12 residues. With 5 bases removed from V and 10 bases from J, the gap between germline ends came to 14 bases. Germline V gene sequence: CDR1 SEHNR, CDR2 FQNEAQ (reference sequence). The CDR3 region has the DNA TGTGCCAGCAGCCGCGACAGACCTGACTACACCTTC. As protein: CASSRDRPDYTF.

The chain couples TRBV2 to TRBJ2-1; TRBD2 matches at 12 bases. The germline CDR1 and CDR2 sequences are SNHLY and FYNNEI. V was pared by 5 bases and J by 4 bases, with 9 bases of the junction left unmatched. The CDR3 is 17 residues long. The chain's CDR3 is CASSYIPTSGGYNEQFF. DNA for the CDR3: TGTGCCAGCAGTTACATCCCTACTAGCGGGGGGTACAATGAGCAGTTCTTC.

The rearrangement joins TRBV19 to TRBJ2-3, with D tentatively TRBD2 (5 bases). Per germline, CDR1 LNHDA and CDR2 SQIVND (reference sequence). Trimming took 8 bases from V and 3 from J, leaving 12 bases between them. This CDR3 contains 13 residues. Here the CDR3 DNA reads TGTGCCAGTCTCCCCGGCGGGACAGATACGCAGTATTTT. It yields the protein CASLPGGTDTQYF.